This passage covers 9 T cell receptor beta chains from one sample sequenced in a study of blood T cell repertoires in COVID-19. The data were produced by immunoSEQ multiplex PCR, yet TCRdb's version contains in-frame clones alone and is incomplete. The sample lists about 64,000 clones; around 83% were seen once. Sequencing was carried out using peripheral blood. The origin of the receptors is a human donor in a cohort sampled during active COVID-19.

The chain is built from TRBV7-4 and TRBJ2-3; 12 bases fit TRBD1. The CDR3 has 18 amino acids. The germline V gene encodes CDR1 SGHVT and CDR2 SQSDAQ. V was pared by 5 bases and J by 3 bases, with 12 bases of the junction left unmatched. The CDR3: CASSSRPGTGGGTDTQYF. In DNA form, the CDR3 reads TGTGCCAGCAGCAGCCGTCCCGGGACAGGGGGCGGGACAGATACGCAGTATTTT.

This clone was detected only once. The chain employs TRBV7-2 and TRBJ2-7; no clear D. V lost 2 bases and J 0 bases, leaving 11 bases between the germline ends. CDR1 and CDR2 (germline): SGHTA, FQGNSA. This CDR3 has 15 amino acids. This CDR3 reads CASSLRGVGSYEQYF. The CDR3 region has the DNA TGTGCCAGCAGCTTACGTGGAGTCGGCTCCTACGAGCAGTACTTC.

This clone was seen more than once but under ten times. CDR3 amino acids: CASSGAFYNSPLHF. DNA of the CDR3: TGTGCCAGTAGTGGGGCGTTCTATAATTCACCCCTCCACTTT. The V gene is TRBV19, the J gene TRBJ1-6, with D perhaps matching TRBD1 (5 bases). Trimming left V 5 bases short and J 3 bases short, with 8 bases between. Per the germline V gene, CDR1 is LNHDA and CDR2 is SQIVND (reference sequence). The CDR3 runs to 14 residues.

The chain has TRBV6-5 and TRBJ2-1; TRBD2 might be the D (5 bases). Germline V gives CDR1 MNHEY, CDR2 SVGAGI. V lost 7 bases, J lost 8 bases, and 15 bases lay in between. The CDR3 is 13 amino acids. CDR3 amino acids: CASIIRGNHEQFF. CDR3 DNA sequence: TGTGCCAGCATCATAAGAGGGAACCATGAGCAGTTCTTC.

In its sample, this clone was seen once. The CDR3 DNA reads as TGTGCCAGCAGCCCCCCGAAGACAGGAAACACTGAAGCTTTCTTT. It encodes CASSPPKTGNTEAFF. The chain has TRBV11-2 and TRBJ1-1; D possibly corresponds to TRBD1 (6 bases). The germline V gene has CDR1 SGHAT and CDR2 FQNNGV. CDR3 length equals 15 residues. Deletions cut 5 bases from V and 2 bases from J, with 15 bases between.

The chain couples TRBV5-5 to TRBJ2-3, with 12 bases that match TRBD2. From germline, CDR1 is SGHKS and CDR2 YYEKEE (reference sequence). CDR3 length: 16 amino acids. Trimming at V came to 3 bases and at J to 1 base, leaving 3 bases not matched to a gene. The CDR3, as DNA: TGTGCCAGCAGCTACCGACTAGCGGGGGGCACAGATACGCAGTATTTT. Its translation: CASSYRLAGGTDTQYF.

The J gene is TRBJ2-1, the V gene TRBV7-6; 7 nucleotides align to TRBD1. There are 15 residues in the CDR3. CDR1 SGHVS and CDR2 FNYEAQ come from the germline V gene. After removal of 4 bases from V and 1 base from J, the junction contained 4 bases not matched to a gene. This chain's CDR3 is CASSSATGSYNEQFF. The CDR3 DNA sequence: TGTGCCAGCAGCTCCGCGACAGGGTCCTACAATGAGCAGTTCTTC.

This clone has a handful of counts. This chain connects TRBV27 to TRBJ1-2; D gene ambiguous. The CDR3 is 14 amino acids. Germline V gene lookup returns CDR1 MNHEY and CDR2 SMNVEV (reference sequence). V lost 6 bases and J 2 bases, leaving 13 bases between the germline ends. The DNA of the CDR3 is TGTGCCAGCAGAGCCCTACGAGAAAACTATGGCTACACCTTC. It encodes CASRALRENYGYTF.

This clone has a single count. V is TRBV19 and J is TRBJ2-3; 13 positions match TRBD2. Germline loops: CDR1 LNHDA, CDR2 SQIVND (reference sequence). V gave up 6 bases and J gave up 4 bases; unmatched junction bases: 4. The CDR3 sequence is 15 residues long. The CDR3 loop reads CASRPGLAGADTQYF. DNA of the CDR3: TGTGCCAGTAGACCCGGACTAGCGGGGGCAGATACGCAGTATTTT.